This T cell receptor beta chain came from a study of identical twins (dated by TCRdb to 2015 to 2016). Study-level background: To test whether fetal clonotypes persist, the study used deep sequencing on TCR alpha and beta repertoires from monozygotic twins, unrelated adults of various ages, and cord blood. To rule out contamination, the twin experiments were replicated at different times with different library preparation protocols. The investigation overall reported the following: Excess twin sharing in beta out-of-frame sequences was weaker because fewer shared sequences lowered the signal-to-noise ratio. Invariant T cells such as MAIT and iNKT could partly confound zero-insertion analyses, though diverse VJ usage argued against this for most clonotypes. In monozygotic twins, recombination models systematically underestimated out-of-frame TCR alpha sharing, but the models matched the sharing seen between unrelated individuals. Compared with coincidental sharing between unrelated individuals, out-of-frame TCR alpha sequences shared between twins showed an excess of sequences with low generation probability. Because the same donors could not be followed over many years, conclusions were based on cross-sectional statistical analysis. Fewer insertions were carried by abundant cord blood beta clonotypes, a similar but weaker trend appeared in young adult naive repertoires, and no such trend appeared in memory repertoires.

Receptor amplification or capture employed 5' RACE. The sequencing machine was an Illumina HiSeq 2000. Template switching introduced a universal primer binding site; the final cDNA contained a unique molecular identifier, enabling accurate counting of TCR cDNA molecules. First-strand cDNA for TCR alpha and beta chains was synthesized from specific primers in the conserved constant-segment region. To control for contamination, every cDNA library was double barcoded, receiving both a SMART-Mk sample barcode and Illumina barcodes. TruSeq adapter sequences along with Illumina sample barcodes were introduced in two successive PCR steps. TCR alpha and beta cDNA libraries were sequenced on the Illumina HiSeq platform with custom primers. The paper's data handling went like this. Raw reads were processed with MiGEC to extract unique molecular identifiers, and MiXCR was used to determine CDR3 positions. Recombination models were inferred per individual with the repgenHMM and IGoR tools using an EM algorithm. Shared clonotype analysis was performed with the tcR package in R, normalizing sharing by the product of cloneset sizes. To study raw recombination without the effects of thymic and clonal selection, out-of-frame nonproductive sequences were analyzed. TCRdb passed the public sequencing reads through fastp at Q25 and MiXCR, retaining productive beta sequences. All rows with the same CDR3 protein become a single entry with the most common DNA and genes. The V and J calls follow TCRdb's processing rather than the paper's. The sample data list about 700,000 distinct CDR3 sequences, and about 9.4% of these were observed just once. The ten largest clones capture approximately 0.96% of the sample.

Based on the germline V gene, the CDR1 and CDR2 sequences are SGHRS and YFSETQ. Inclusive of the bounding cysteine and phenylalanine, the CDR3 is 16 residues long. The kept DNA is CDR3 alone, 48 bases in frame from the first base. V is reduced by 0 bases and J by 4 bases, leaving a spacing of 14 bases between them. Only healthy Caucasian donors were included. Three pairs of female monozygotic twins, all aged about 18 to 29 years, made up the twin cohort. RNA for TCR libraries was isolated from peripheral blood mononuclear cells. This clonotype came up many times. This clone's antigen is unknown. Base-call qualities are not available, and no considerably larger clone is one nucleotide away. The data also belong to a second study, concerning yellow fever vaccine responses in identical twins. As the second paper documents: The authors reported that the T cell response to vaccination in identical twins appeared partly convergent and partly personalized. In the study, vaccine-responding T cell clones were precisely tracked in identical twins.

The chain is encoded by TRBV5-1 joined to TRBJ2-1; the D call is tentative, TRBD1 or TRBD2, as each matches 5 bases. The sequence was collected from a woman under 30 in good health. Input material: PBMCs. The CDR3 amino acid sequence is: CASSLDGDPAYNEQFF. The nucleotide sequence reads as follows: TGCGCCAGCAGCTTGGACGGGGACCCGGCTTACAATGAGCAGTTCTTC.